Listed below are T cell receptor beta chains from one sample, sequenced in a study of blood T cell repertoires in COVID-19. Sequenced by immunoSEQ multiplex PCR; TCRdb stores in-frame clones only, minus some. The sample includes some 200,000 clones, around 86% seen only once; the top ten take 5.9%. The source material was peripheral blood. The receptors come from a man older than 75 with acute or convalescent COVID-19. CDR3s include the opening cysteine and the closing phenylalanine or tryptophan. Fields, in order: J gene, V gene, D gene, clone size, CDR3 protein, CDR3 DNA. D genes are given only for firm matches. Part of the rows lack a size; the others show once, few, many or a class for expanded clones.

TRBJ2-7,TRBV19,.,.,CASSKDRSAYEQYF,TGTGCCAGTAGTAAAGATCGGAGTGCCTACGAGCAGTACTTC
TRBJ2-1,TRBV29-1,TRBD2,.,CSAGGSSYNEQFF,TGCAGCGCGGGCGGGAGCTCCTACAATGAGCAGTTCTTC
TRBJ2-3,TRBV7-9,TRBD1,.,CASSSQGARTDTQYF,TGTGCCAGCAGCTCTCAGGGGGCTCGCACAGATACGCAGTATTTT
TRBJ2-7,TRBV28,.,once,CASRPGPSSYEQYF,TGTGCCAGCCGCCCGGGTCCGAGCTCCTACGAGCAGTACTTC
TRBJ2-2,TRBV11-1,.,.,CASSLQQANTGELFF,TGTGCCAGCAGCTTGCAACAGGCTAACACCGGGGAGCTGTTTTTT
TRBJ1-5,TRBV18,.,once,CASSPPGVRNQPQHF,TGTGCCAGCTCACCACCAGGGGTCCGCAATCAGCCCCAGCATTTT
TRBJ2-2,TRBV27,.,.,CASSLPDWKNTGELFF,TGTGCCAGCAGTTTACCCGACTGGAAGAACACCGGGGAGCTGTTTTTT
TRBJ2-6,TRBV19,TRBD2,.,CASKRLAGSSGANVLTF,TGTGCCAGTAAGAGGCTAGCGGGAAGCTCTGGGGCCAACGTCCTGACTTTC
TRBJ2-2,TRBV11-1,TRBD2,.,CASSSLGEGPGELFF,TGTGCCAGCAGCTCCCTCGGGGAGGGCCCCGGGGAGCTGTTTTTT
TRBJ2-6,TRBV5-5,.,.,CASTPYVGQRFSGANVLTF,TGTGCCAGCACCCCTTATGTGGGACAACGTTTCTCTGGGGCCAACGTCCTGACTTTC
TRBJ1-1,TRBV12-5,TRBD1,.,CASRQGAGNTEAFF,TGTGCTAGTCGACAGGGGGCGGGTAACACTGAAGCTTTCTTT
TRBJ2-2,TRBV5-6,TRBD2,.,CASSLAGGARTGELFF,TGTGCCAGCAGCTTGGCCGGGGGGGCTCGGACCGGGGAGCTGTTTTTT
TRBJ1-4,TRBV7-9,.,.,CASSTAGGANEKLFF,TGTGCCAGCAGTACCGCCGGGGGTGCTAATGAAAAACTGTTTTTT
TRBJ2-3,TRBV18,TRBD2,.,CASSPRLAEAGDTQYF,TGTGCCAGCTCACCTAGACTAGCGGAGGCAGGAGATACGCAGTATTTT
TRBJ2-7,TRBV12-5,.,.,CASGYDNYEQYF,TGTGCTAGTGGCTATGACAACTACGAGCAGTACTTC
TRBJ1-1,TRBV10-3,.,.,CAIRRSNTEAFF,TGTGCCATCAGACGGTCGAACACTGAAGCTTTCTTT
TRBJ2-5,TRBV5-1,TRBD2,.,CASSLVVSGRSGETQYF,TGCGCCAGCAGCTTGGTCGTGAGCGGGAGGTCGGGAGAGACCCAGTACTTC
TRBJ1-2,TRBV12-5,.,.,CASGSPLAVGYTF,TGTGCTAGTGGTTCCCCTCTCGCGGTTGGCTACACCTTC
TRBJ2-2,TRBV27,TRBD1,.,CAAESEGQLNTGELFF,TGTGCTGCCGAAAGCGAGGGACAGCTGAACACCGGGGAGCTGTTTTTT
TRBJ2-5,TRBV6-5,.,.,CASSYSRGTQETQYF,TGTGCCAGCAGTTACTCTCGAGGGACACAAGAGACCCAGTACTTC